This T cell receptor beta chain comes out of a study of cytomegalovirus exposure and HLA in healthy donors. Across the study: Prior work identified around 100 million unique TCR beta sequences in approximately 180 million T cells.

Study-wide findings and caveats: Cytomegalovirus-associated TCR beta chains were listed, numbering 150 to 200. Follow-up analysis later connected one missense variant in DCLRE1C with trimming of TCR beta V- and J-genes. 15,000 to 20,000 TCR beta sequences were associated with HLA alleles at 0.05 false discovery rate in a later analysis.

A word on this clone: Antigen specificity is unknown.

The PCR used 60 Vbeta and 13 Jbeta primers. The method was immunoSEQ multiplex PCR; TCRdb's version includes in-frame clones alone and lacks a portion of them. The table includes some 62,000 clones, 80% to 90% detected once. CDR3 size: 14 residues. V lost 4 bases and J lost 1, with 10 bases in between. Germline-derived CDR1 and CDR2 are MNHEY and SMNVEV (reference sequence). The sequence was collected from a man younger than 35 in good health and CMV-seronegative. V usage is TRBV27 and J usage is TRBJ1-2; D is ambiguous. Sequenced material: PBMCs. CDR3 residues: CASSSYMVNYGYTF. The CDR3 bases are TGTGCCAGCAGTTCCTATATGGTTAACTATGGCTACACCTTC.